A single sample gave rise to the 30 T cell receptor beta chains below, sequenced in a study of identical twins. TCRdb re-called the 5' RACE reads through MiXCR, storing one row per CDR3 protein. The table has about 810,000 distinct CDR3 sequences, 9% to 15% seen once. These data were also reused for a study on yellow fever vaccine responses in identical twins.

Sequencing was carried out using PBMCs. The receptors come from a woman in her late teens or twenties in good health.

The rearrangement uses TRBV4-1 and TRBJ1-6; D might be TRBD1 (5 bases). CDR1 MGHRA and CDR2 YSYEKL come from the germline V gene. The CDR3 contains 18 residues. The ends were cut back, 0 bases at V and 0 bases at J, with 12 bases in the middle. For the CDR3, the DNA is TGCGCCAGCAGCCAAGATAATTACGACAGCTCCTATAATTCACCCCTCCACTTT. Translation gives CASSQDNYDSSYNSPLHF.

This clonotype was seen repeatedly, ten times or more. This chain uses TRBV12-3 or TRBV12-4 with TRBJ2-5; 12 positions match TRBD2. The J segment lost 5 bases and the V segment lost 7 bases, leaving 8 bases of the junction unmatched. The CDR3 spans 15 residues. The CDR3 loop is CASTPSGGAVETQYF. The CDR3 region has the DNA TGTGCCAGCACCCCTAGCGGGGGGGCCGTGGAGACCCAGTACTTC.

J is TRBJ2-1 and V is TRBV3-1, with 9 bases aligning to TRBD2. This CDR3 has 17 residues. The germline CDR1 and CDR2 sequences are LGHDT and YNNKEL (reference sequence). Trimming removed 0 bases from V and 6 bases from J; junction bases left unmatched: 9. CDR3 in DNA: TGTGCCAGCAGCCAAGATCGGGCGGGAGGGCCTAGCAATGAGCAGTTCTTC. Encoded protein: CASSQDRAGGPSNEQFF.

This chain joins TRBV20-1 and TRBJ1-2; no clear D gene. Germline values: CDR1 DFQATT, CDR2 SNEGSKA (reference sequence). V was clipped by 0 bases and J by 2 bases, with 7 bases between them. This CDR3 comprises 13 residues. The CDR3 spells CSARDAGNYGYTF. Here the CDR3 DNA reads TGCAGTGCTAGAGATGCAGGCAACTATGGCTACACCTTC.

The J gene is TRBJ2-3, the V gene TRBV10-3; 7 nucleotides line up with TRBD2. The V gene's germline CDR1 is ENHRY and CDR2 SYGVKD. V gave up 6 bases and J gave up 5 bases; unmatched junction bases: 5. This CDR3 is built from 13 residues. CDR3: CAIRPAGIDTQYF. CDR3 nucleotides: TGTGCCATCAGACCAGCGGGAATAGATACGCAGTATTTT.

This clonotype was counted at least ten times. This chain connects TRBV12-3 or TRBV12-4 to TRBJ2-3; 8 bases align to TRBD1. V gave up 3 bases and J gave up 4 bases; unmatched junction bases: 6. This CDR3 contains 15 residues. This chain's CDR3 is CASSFYRGKADTQYF. CDR3 nucleotides: TGTGCCAGCAGTTTTTACAGGGGGAAGGCAGATACGCAGTATTTT.

This clonotype has more than one count but fewer than ten. The chain has TRBV7-9 and TRBJ2-6, with 7 positions matching TRBD1. This CDR3 region has 16 residues. CDR1 is SEHNR, CDR2 FQNEAQ, per germline (reference sequence). The V and J ends lost 1 base and 1 base, in that order; junction bases with no gene match: 1. CDR3 sequence: CASSLVTGSGANVLTF. CDR3 nucleotide sequence: TGTGCCAGCAGCTTAGTGACAGGGTCTGGGGCCAACGTCCTGACTTTC.

A few counts support this clonotype. The chain is built from TRBV6-4 and TRBJ1-6; 12 positions match TRBD1. CDR3 length: 20 residues. Germline CDR1 MRHNA, CDR2 SNTAGT. The trim removed 6 bases at V and 0 bases at J, leaving 12 bases unmatched. CDR3 coding DNA: TGTGCCAGCAGGACTTCCCGGGACAGGGGGCGAAGCTCCTATAATTCACCCCTCCACTTT. Protein sequence: CASRTSRDRGRSSYNSPLHF.

In this sample, this clonotype turned up a few times. The chain is built from TRBV9 and TRBJ2-4; a possible D gene is TRBD1 (7 bases). The CDR3 is 16 residues long. Trimming stripped 4 bases from V and 1 base from J, with 15 bases between. Germline V lookup: CDR1 SGDLS, CDR2 YYNGEE. The CDR3 spells CASSTDRAGAKNIQYF. The CDR3 DNA reads TGTGCCAGCAGCACCGACAGGGCGGGGGCCAAAAACATTCAGTACTTC.

This clonotype occurred a few times. In DNA, the CDR3 is TGCGCCAGCAGCCCGGGCGGTGTTCGCCAGAACACCGGGGAGCTGTTTTTT. Residues: CASSPGGVRQNTGELFF. This chain uses TRBV5-1 with TRBJ2-2, with D unresolved. Trimming stripped 4 bases from V and 1 base from J, with 17 bases between. Per the germline V gene, CDR1 is SGHRS and CDR2 is YFSETQ. CDR3 length equals 17 residues.

The sample holds many counts of this clonotype. The chain couples TRBV9 to TRBJ2-2, with 8 nucleotides matching TRBD2. The length of the CDR3 is 17 residues. V shed 1 base and J 0 bases; nucleotides not matched to a gene: 5. Germline lookup yields CDR1 SGDLS and CDR2 YYNGEE. CDR3 bases: TGTGCCAGCAGCGTATCTAGCGGGCTACCGAACACCGGGGAGCTGTTTTTT. Its translation: CASSVSSGLPNTGELFF.

This clonotype has just a few counts. V usage is TRBV4-2 and J usage is TRBJ2-6; D might be TRBD1 (5 bases). Trimming pared 4 bases from V and 0 bases from J, leaving 16 bases between. This CDR3 has 18 residues. CDR1 LGHNA and CDR2 YNFKEQ come from the germline V gene. Written as DNA, the CDR3 is TGTGCCAGCAGCCCGACAGTTTCCCCTTCCTCTGGGGCCAACGTCCTGACTTTC. It encodes CASSPTVSPSSGANVLTF.

This clonotype occurred a few times. The J gene is TRBJ1-1, the V gene TRBV20-1; D is perhaps TRBD1 (5 bases). V was pared by 6 bases and J by 5 bases, with 19 bases between. The germline gives CDR1 DFQATT, CDR2 SNEGSKA (reference sequence). The CDR3 sequence is 14 residues long. CDR3 in amino acids: CSAKSYQGATEAFF. DNA for the CDR3: TGCAGTGCGAAGAGCTACCAGGGAGCGACTGAAGCTTTCTTT.

The rearrangement uses TRBV7-4 and TRBJ2-7; D is tentatively TRBD1 or TRBD2 (6 bases each). The CDR3 contains 14 residues. CDR1 and CDR2 from the germline V gene are SGHVT and SQSDAQ. The germline V and J ends were trimmed by 6 bases and 3 bases, with 15 bases remaining between them. The CDR3 nucleotides read TGTGCCAGCAGTGGGGGGCTCCGAATCTACGAGCAGTACGTC. Its translation: CASSGGLRIYEQYV.

This chain uses TRBV11-2 with TRBJ1-1; D call uncertain. The CDR3 has 13 residues. V was clipped by 3 bases and J by 8 bases, with 13 bases between them. CDR1 and CDR2 from the germline V gene are SGHAT and FQNNGV. CDR3 residues: CASSFSQQFEAFF. The CDR3, as DNA: TGTGCCAGCAGCTTTTCGCAACAGTTCGAAGCTTTCTTT.

The chain carries TRBV5-1 and TRBJ1-1, with D unresolved. The CDR3 contains 12 residues. CDR1 and CDR2 (germline): SGHRS, YFSETQ. The V end lost 2 bases, the J end lost 7 bases, and 9 bases lay between the germline ends. In nucleotides, the CDR3 is TGCGCCAGCAGCTTAAGGGAAAATGAAGCTTTCTTT. It codes for CASSLRENEAFF.

This clonotype was counted ten times or more. This chain joins TRBV5-4 and TRBJ2-5, with D possibly being TRBD2 (5 bases). CDR1 is SGHNT and CDR2 is YYREEE in the germline V gene (reference sequence). CDR3 length equals 13 residues. Trimming cost V 4 bases and J 5 bases, with 12 bases left between them. The CDR3 nucleotides read TGTGCCAGCAGCGGAGGACTCGGGGAGACCCAGTACTTC. Encoded protein: CASSGGLGETQYF. The entire variable domain, with the rest obtained from reference TRBV5-4 and TRBJ2-5, is as follows: ETGVTQSPTHLIKTRGQQVTLRCSSQSGHNTVSWYQQALGQGPQFIFQYYREEENGRGNFPPRFSGLQFPNYSSELNVNALELDDSALYLCASSGGLGETQYFGPGTRLLVL.

This clonotype has ten or more counts. The chain uses TRBV12-5 and TRBJ1-5; D is ambiguous. The CDR3 totals 14 residues. Germline lookup yields CDR1 LGHNT and CDR2 FRNRAP. V was clipped by 6 bases and J by 2 bases, with 11 bases between them. CDR3 nucleotides: TGTGCTAGTGGACCCCCCTGGGGCAATCAGCCCCAGCATTTT. Translating gives CASGPPWGNQPQHF.

The chain joins TRBV29-1 to TRBJ2-7; D possibly corresponds to TRBD2 (6 bases). The CDR3 runs to 14 residues. The germline V gene encodes CDR1 SQVTM and CDR2 ANQGSEA. V was shortened by 1 base and J by 0 bases, with 10 bases between the two germline ends. The CDR3: CSVEVLASSYEQYF. In DNA form, the CDR3 reads TGCAGCGTTGAAGTCCTAGCGAGCTCCTACGAGCAGTACTTC.

V usage is TRBV12-3 or TRBV12-4 and J usage is TRBJ2-2, with D perhaps being TRBD1 or TRBD2 (6 bases each). The CDR3 extends over 15 amino acids. Trimming shortened V by 8 bases and J by 2 bases, and 15 bases separated the two germline ends. In nucleotides, the CDR3 is TGTGCCAGCGAGGGGGGCGGGCTCAACACCGGGGAGCTGTTTTTT. As protein: CASEGGGLNTGELFF.

The chain couples TRBV10-3 to TRBJ1-2, with 8 bases identical to TRBD1. J gave up 8 bases and V 11 bases, and 13 bases lay outside the gene matches. The germline V gene has CDR1 ENHRY and CDR2 SYGVKD. The CDR3 spans 13 residues. CDR3 in amino acids: CAVHATGVGGYTF. The DNA of the CDR3 is TGTGCCGTCCACGCGACAGGGGTAGGAGGCTACACCTTC.

This clonotype was detected a few times. V usage is TRBV18 and J usage is TRBJ2-2, with 7 bases fitting TRBD1. The V segment lost 0 bases and the J segment 2 bases; nucleotides outside the gene matches: 15. The CDR3 length is 20 residues. CDR1 is KGHSH, CDR2 LQKENI, per germline. CDR3: CASSPPAFRPGQQNTGELFF. DNA of the CDR3: TGTGCCAGCTCACCACCGGCATTCCGGCCGGGACAGCAAAACACCGGGGAGCTGTTTTTT.

This clonotype has just a few counts. The rearrangement links TRBV7-8 to TRBJ2-5, with 9 bases fitting TRBD2. The CDR3 covers 16 residues. The V and J ends lost 9 bases and 0 bases, in that order; junction bases with no gene match: 11. Germline V gene sequence: CDR1 SGHVS, CDR2 FQNEAQ. The CDR3 DNA is TGTGCCAGTACGGGATTTAGCGGGAGTAACCAAGAGACCCAGTACTTC. Translated, it gives CASTGFSGSNQETQYF.

The V gene is TRBV19, the J gene TRBJ1-4; a weak D match, TRBD1 (6 bases). V was trimmed by 2 bases and J by 9 bases, leaving 16 bases between them. The CDR3 totals 15 residues. Germline lookup yields CDR1 LNHDA and CDR2 SQIVND (reference sequence). The CDR3 loop is CASSIPTGSVQKLFF. The CDR3 bases are TGTGCCAGTAGTATACCTACAGGGAGTGTGCAAAAACTGTTTTTT.

The V gene is TRBV20-1, the J gene TRBJ2-7; D not resolved. CDR1 and CDR2 (germline): DFQATT, SNEGSKA (reference sequence). Deletions cut 0 bases from V and 3 bases from J, with 9 bases between. This CDR3 has 13 amino acids. The CDR3 bases are TGCAGTGCTAGAGACCGTACTGGCTACGAGCAGTACTTC. Translated, it gives CSARDRTGYEQYF.

The chain employs TRBV28 and TRBJ1-1, with TRBD1 identical over 7 bases. The germline gives CDR1 MDHEN, CDR2 SYDVKM. Trimming removed 5 bases from V and 3 bases from J; junction bases left unmatched: 9. CDR3 length: 15 residues. CDR3 sequence reads: CASSPGQLLDTEAFF. The DNA for the CDR3 is TGTGCCAGCAGTCCGGGACAGCTCCTGGACACTGAAGCTTTCTTT.

The chain couples TRBV5-1 to TRBJ1-1, with TRBD1 matching 7 bases. Germline V gene sequence: CDR1 SGHRS, CDR2 YFSETQ. Trimming removed 2 bases from V and 0 bases from J; junction bases left unmatched: 7. There are 16 residues in the CDR3. The CDR3 bases are TGCGCCAGCAGCTTCGACAGGGCGGTCGTGAACACTGAAGCTTTCTTT. It codes for CASSFDRAVVNTEAFF.

The rearrangement uses TRBV3-1 and TRBJ2-7; TRBD2 might be the D (6 bases). Germline V gene data show CDR1 as LGHDT and CDR2 as YNNKEL (reference sequence). The CDR3 consists of 17 residues. The V end was cut by 0 bases, the J end by 9 bases, with 24 bases between. The CDR3 spells CASSQDLTGTGPLLQYF. In DNA form, the CDR3 reads TGTGCCAGCAGCCAAGATTTAACCGGGACTGGGCCTTTATTGCAGTACTTC.

The genes are TRBV12-3 or TRBV12-4 and TRBJ2-1; 7 nucleotides line up with TRBD2. This CDR3 contains 17 residues. The J segment lost 0 bases and the V segment lost 5 bases, leaving 10 bases of the junction unmatched. The CDR3 DNA is TGTGCCAGCAGTCGCCGTCGGGGGGTGAGCTCCTACAATGAGCAGTTCTTC. Encoded protein: CASSRRRGVSSYNEQFF.

This clonotype showed up just a few times. V is TRBV20-1 and J is TRBJ1-5; D is uncertain. V was clipped by 6 bases and J by 3 bases, with 18 bases between them. This CDR3 has 15 amino acids. Germline V CDR1 and CDR2: DFQATT, SNEGSKA (reference sequence). CDR3 residues: CSAPSGVSNNQPQHF. The CDR3 nucleotides read TGCAGTGCCCCAAGTGGGGTTTCTAACAATCAGCCCCAGCATTTT.